These 31 T cell receptor beta chains were all obtained from the same sample, sequenced in a study of cytomegalovirus exposure and HLA in healthy donors. Sequencing used immunoSEQ multiplex PCR; TCRdb keeps in-frame clones, though not all of them. The data contain roughly 260,000 clones, around 89% of them seen just once; the ten biggest clones take up about 0.36%. The material sequenced was PBMCs. The receptors were sampled from a woman in her late teens or twenties in good health and CMV-seronegative.

The V gene is TRBV27, the J gene TRBJ1-1; 8 bases are a match to TRBD1. V lost 6 bases, J lost 7 bases, and 10 bases stayed unmatched. Germline CDR1 is MNHEY and CDR2 is SMNVEV (reference sequence). CDR3 length: 14 residues. Here the CDR3 DNA reads TGTGCCAGCAGGAACATAGAACAGGGGGTTGAAGCTTTCTTT. Its protein product is CASRNIEQGVEAFF.

CDR3 nucleotides: TGTGCCAGCAGTGAAAGGGGGATAGATACGCAGTATTTT. Encoded protein: CASSERGIDTQYF. V is TRBV6-1 and J is TRBJ2-3, with D possibly TRBD1 on 6 matching bases. This CDR3 region has 13 residues. CDR1 is MNHNS, CDR2 SASEGT, per germline. V lost 2 bases to trimming and J lost 5 bases, with 8 bases between them.

The genes are TRBV28 and TRBJ2-7, with D perhaps matching TRBD2 (6 bases). With 2 bases removed from V and 3 bases from J, the gap between germline ends came to 11 bases. From germline, CDR1 is MDHEN and CDR2 SYDVKM. The CDR3 has 14 amino acids. The CDR3 loop is CASSLGTSSYEQYV. CDR3 nucleotides: TGTGCCAGCAGTTTAGGGACTTCCAGCTACGAGCAGTACGTC.

Only a few counts were recorded for this clone. The chain carries TRBV30 and TRBJ2-7; D might be TRBD2 (6 bases). Trimming took off 3 bases at V and 0 bases at J, with 12 bases between the two ends. The CDR3 has 14 amino acids. The germline V gene encodes CDR1 GTSNPN and CDR2 SVGIG (reference sequence). CDR3 region: CAWRLGGSSYEQYF. The CDR3 DNA reads as TGTGCCTGGAGGCTCGGGGGTAGCTCCTACGAGCAGTACTTC. Looking up the rest from reference TRBV30 and TRBJ2-7 gives the full variable domain: SQTIHQWPATLVQPVGSPLSLECTVEGTSNPNLYWYRQAAGRGLQLLFYSVGIGQISSEVPQNLSASRPQDRQFILSSKKLLLSDSGFYLCAWRLGGSSYEQYFGPGTRLTVT.

The gene calls are TRBV28 and TRBJ1-1; tentatively, D is TRBD1 (5 bases). This CDR3 spans 12 amino acids. Germline lookup yields CDR1 MDHEN and CDR2 SYDVKM. V was shortened by 3 bases and J by 7 bases, with 9 bases between the two germline ends. Here the CDR3 DNA reads TGTGCCAGCAGTTTGATGCAGGGTGAAGCTTTCTTT. Its protein is CASSLMQGEAFF.

This rearrangement joins TRBV27 to TRBJ1-3; 9 bases are a match to TRBD1. J was trimmed by 1 base and V by 6 bases; bases with no gene match: 7. The CDR3 runs to 16 residues. Per germline, CDR1 MNHEY and CDR2 SMNVEV (reference sequence). CDR3 coding DNA: TGTGCCAGCAGCTTTGGCGGACAGGGGTCTGGAAACACCATATATTTT. It encodes CASSFGGQGSGNTIYF.

V usage is TRBV5-6 and J usage is TRBJ2-5; D not resolved. V lost 0 bases, J lost 1 base, and 7 bases lay in between. The CDR3 has 14 residues. The germline V gene has CDR1 SGHDT and CDR2 YYEEEE. The CDR3 sequence: CASSLAGSQETQYF. In nucleotides, the CDR3 is TGTGCCAGCAGCTTGGCCGGTAGCCAAGAGACCCAGTACTTC.

The V call is TRBV5-1, the J call TRBJ1-1; unclear D gene. V was pared by 6 bases and J by 1 base, with 13 bases between. CDR1 is SGHRS, CDR2 YFSETQ, per germline. The CDR3 consists of 14 residues. The CDR3: CASTLSSTNTEAFF. The CDR3, as DNA: TGCGCCAGCACCCTGAGTTCTACGAACACTGAAGCTTTCTTT.

The chain combines TRBV13 with TRBJ2-7; 13 bases align to TRBD2. After removal of 5 bases from V and 0 bases from J, the junction contained 4 bases not matched to a gene. Germline CDR1 and CDR2: PRHDT and FYEKMQ (reference sequence). The CDR3 is made up of 16 amino acids. CDR3 sequence (DNA): TGTGCCAGCAGCGCTGGACTAGCGGGGGACTCCTACGAGCAGTACTTC. Translated: CASSAGLAGDSYEQYF.

This clone was found a few times. V usage is TRBV7-9 and J usage is TRBJ2-5; 8 bases map to TRBD2. V was pared by 7 bases and J by 5 bases, with 3 bases of the junction left unmatched. Germline V lookup: CDR1 SEHNR, CDR2 FQNEAQ (reference sequence). The CDR3 runs 12 residues. CDR3 loop: CASKGLVETQYF. DNA of the CDR3: TGTGCCAGCAAGGGACTAGTCGAGACCCAGTACTTC.

The rearrangement uses TRBV28 and TRBJ2-7; tentatively, D is TRBD1 (6 bases). The V and J ends lost 6 bases and 2 bases respectively, with 11 bases between them. CDR3 length equals 13 residues. Germline CDR1 reads MDHEN; CDR2 reads SYDVKM. CDR3 residues: CASSAGVPYEQYV. CDR3 coding DNA: TGTGCCAGCAGCGCAGGGGTCCCCTACGAGCAGTACGTC.

The V and J genes are TRBV9 and TRBJ2-1; D is possibly TRBD2 (5 bases). The CDR3 has 16 residues. Germline V gives CDR1 SGDLS, CDR2 YYNGEE. Trimming left V 0 bases short and J 2 bases short, with 12 bases between. CDR3 coding DNA: TGTGCCAGCAGCGTAGAAGGAGACTACCCCTACAATGAGCAGTTCTTC. This translates into CASSVEGDYPYNEQFF.

This clone appeared a few times. The gene calls are TRBV2 and TRBJ1-5; TRBD1 matches at 9 bases. The CDR3 runs to 13 residues. The V gene's germline CDR1 is SNHLY and CDR2 FYNNEI. The V segment lost 6 bases and the J segment 6 bases; nucleotides outside the gene matches: 3. The DNA of the CDR3 is TGTGCCAGCAGGGGACAGGGCCCTCAGCCCCAGCATTTT. Its protein product is CASRGQGPQPQHF.

J is TRBJ2-7 and V is TRBV18, with D perhaps matching TRBD1 (5 bases). Germline CDR1 reads KGHSH; CDR2 reads LQKENI. V was shortened by 6 bases and J by 4 bases, with 10 bases between the two germline ends. The CDR3 contains 12 residues. The CDR3 sequence: CASSLDSYEQYF. In DNA, the CDR3 is TGTGCCAGCTCTCTAGACAGTTACGAGCAGTACTTC.

The chain couples TRBV29-1 to TRBJ2-5; possible D gene TRBD2, 5 bases. The germline V gene has CDR1 SQVTM and CDR2 ANQGSEA. CDR3 length: 13 amino acids. The germline V and J ends were trimmed by 2 bases and 2 bases, with 9 bases remaining between them. The CDR3, as DNA: TGCAGCGTTGAACGGGGAAGGCAAGAGACCCAGTACTTC. Its protein product is CSVERGRQETQYF.

CDR3 bases: TGTGCCAGCAGTTTCTATAGGGACAGAACTTCCTACGAGCAGTACTTC. Translating it yields CASSFYRDRTSYEQYF. V is TRBV28 and J is TRBJ2-7; 7 bases line up with TRBD1. Germline V lookup: CDR1 MDHEN, CDR2 SYDVKM. The CDR3 runs to 16 residues. The trim removed 3 bases at V and 1 base at J, leaving 9 bases unmatched.

The rearrangement joins TRBV19 to TRBJ1-5, with D tentatively TRBD1 (6 bases). Trimming removed 0 bases from V and 2 bases from J, with 8 bases in between. CDR3 length equals 15 residues. CDR1 is LNHDA and CDR2 is SQIVND in the germline V gene (reference sequence). CDR3 nucleotides: TGTGCCAGTAGTATAGAGGCAGGGGGCAATCAGCCCCAGCATTTT. Protein sequence: CASSIEAGGNQPQHF. Variable domain in full (rest from reference TRBV19 and TRBJ1-5): DGGITQSPKYLFRKEGQNVTLSCEQNLNHDAMYWYRQDPGQGLRLIYYSQIVNDFQKGDIAEGYSVSREKKESFPLTVTSAQKNPTAFYLCASSIEAGGNQPQHFGDGTRLSIL.

This clone has just one count. V usage is TRBV5-1 and J usage is TRBJ1-2; perhaps TRBD1 as D (6 bases). CDR3 size: 14 residues. V gave up 5 bases and J gave up 6 bases, with 17 bases separating them. Germline lookup yields CDR1 SGHRS and CDR2 YFSETQ. CDR3 DNA sequence: TGCGCCAGCAGTCCGGGACACCCGAGGGATGGCTACACCTTC. It encodes CASSPGHPRDGYTF.

This chain links TRBV2 with TRBJ1-3; D gene ambiguous. The CDR3 covers 16 residues. Trimming removed 9 bases at V and 4 bases at J, with 22 bases between. Per germline, CDR1 SNHLY and CDR2 FYNNEI. This CDR3 reads CASSKFTRGTGNTIYF. The CDR3 bases are TGTGCCAGTTCGAAATTCACACGGGGAACCGGAAACACCATATATTTT.

The chain recombines TRBV15 with TRBJ1-2; D is unresolved. The CDR3 is 15 residues long. Germline values: CDR1 LNHNV, CDR2 YYDKDF (reference sequence). V lost 0 bases and J lost 8, with 16 bases in between. The CDR3 DNA reads TGTGCCACCAGCAGAGAAAGCGGGCCATCAGGCGGCTACACCTTC. Amino acid sequence: CATSRESGPSGGYTF.

This chain uses TRBV5-4 with TRBJ1-1; D is ambiguous. V gave up 0 bases and J gave up 3 bases, with 9 bases separating them. CDR3 length: 14 residues. Germline V gives CDR1 SGHNT, CDR2 YYREEE (reference sequence). The CDR3: CASSLGVGDTEAFF. The CDR3 DNA sequence: TGTGCCAGCAGCTTGGGGGTGGGCGACACTGAAGCTTTCTTT. Full variable domain (rest looked up from reference TRBV5-4 and TRBJ1-1): ETGVTQSPTHLIKTRGQQVTLRCSSQSGHNTVSWYQQALGQGPQFIFQYYREEENGRGNFPPRFSGLQFPNYSSELNVNALELDDSALYLCASSLGVGDTEAFFGQGTRLTVV.

This clone has a handful of counts. The rearrangement uses TRBV9 and TRBJ1-2; D unresolved. The CDR3 is 9 residues long. Trimming pared 4 bases from V and 14 bases from J, leaving 9 bases between. The germline CDR1 and CDR2 sequences are SGDLS and YYNGEE. CDR3 coding DNA: TGTGCCAGCAGCCCCCGTCTAACCTTC. This sequence encodes CASSPRLTF.

In this sample, this clone turned up once. V gene TRBV4-1 combines with J gene TRBJ2-7; 8 bases map to TRBD2. The CDR3 sequence is 16 residues long. V shed 5 bases, J shed 2 bases, and the junction held 11 bases outside the gene matches. Germline-derived CDR1 and CDR2 are MGHRA and YSYEKL. In nucleotides, the CDR3 is TGCGCCAGCAGCGCCCTGGGAAGCGGGGGTCCCTACGAGCAGTACTTC. This encodes CASSALGSGGPYEQYF.

The chain joins TRBV6-4 to TRBJ1-4, with D perhaps matching TRBD1 (5 bases). V lost 4 bases to trimming and J lost 5 bases, with 14 bases between them. Germline assignment: CDR1 MRHNA and CDR2 SNTAGT. This CDR3 comprises 15 residues. CDR3 coding DNA: TGTGCCAGCAGTGTTAGAAGGGGAATCAATGAAAAACTGTTTTTT. This translates into CASSVRRGINEKLFF.

V is TRBV5-1 and J is TRBJ2-3; 12 nucleotides align to TRBD2. Per germline, CDR1 SGHRS and CDR2 YFSETQ. The CDR3 runs to 14 residues. The junction had 5 bases not matched to a gene; V was cut back by 6 bases and J by 6 bases. CDR3 in DNA: TGCGCCAGCAAGAGGACTAGCGGGATGGATACGCAGTATTTT. This gives the protein CASKRTSGMDTQYF.

The chain couples TRBV30 to TRBJ1-3; tentative D call: TRBD1 (6 bases). Germline CDR1 reads GTSNPN; CDR2 reads SVGIG (reference sequence). V was pared by 0 bases and J by 3 bases, with 9 bases between. The CDR3 runs to 14 residues. CDR3 DNA: TGTGCCTGGAGTGTAGGGACAAATGGAAACACCATATATTTT. Its translation: CAWSVGTNGNTIYF.

The genes are TRBV6-1 and TRBJ2-7; 9 nucleotides match TRBD1. V lost 10 bases to trimming and J lost 2 bases; unmatched junction nucleotides: 9. This CDR3 contains 14 residues. Germline CDR1 MNHNS, CDR2 SASEGT. The CDR3 loop is CATLGGTGPYEQYV. DNA of the CDR3: TGTGCCACCTTGGGGGGGACAGGGCCCTACGAGCAGTACGTC.

The J gene is TRBJ2-5, the V gene TRBV7-9; 10 nucleotides line up with TRBD1. V gave up 5 bases and J gave up 3 bases; unmatched junction bases: 15. The CDR3 has 18 amino acids. Germline V gene sequence: CDR1 SEHNR, CDR2 FQNEAQ (reference sequence). CDR3 loop: CASSDKLYRDRGEETQYF. The CDR3 DNA is TGTGCCAGCAGCGATAAGCTGTACCGGGACAGGGGAGAAGAGACCCAGTACTTC.

The chain carries TRBV18 and TRBJ1-2; 11 nucleotides align to TRBD1. The CDR3 totals 15 residues. V was pared by 5 bases and J by 1 base, with 3 bases of the junction left unmatched. Germline CDR1 is KGHSH and CDR2 is LQKENI. CDR3 nucleotides: TGTGCCAGCTCAACGGACAGGGGGCTTAACTATGGCTACACCTTC. Its protein is CASSTDRGLNYGYTF.

The chain combines TRBV4-1 with TRBJ2-1; a possible D gene is TRBD2 (5 bases). Germline CDR1 is MGHRA and CDR2 is YSYEKL. The V end lost 5 bases, the J end lost 6 bases, and 20 bases lay between the germline ends. This CDR3 has 16 residues. Here the CDR3 DNA reads TGCGCCAGCAGCTACCCCCCCGAGGAGGTGTTCAATGAGCAGTTCTTC. This translates into CASSYPPEEVFNEQFF.

The genes are TRBV6-6 and TRBJ2-2, with 10 bases matching TRBD2. CDR1 and CDR2 from the germline V gene are MNHNY and SVGAGI (reference sequence). The CDR3 loop spans 16 amino acids. After removal of 6 bases from V and 4 bases from J, the junction contained 8 bases not matched to a gene. The CDR3 sequence: CASSAGLAVGTGELFF. As DNA, the CDR3 is TGTGCCAGCAGCGCAGGACTAGCGGTGGGCACCGGGGAGCTGTTTTTT.